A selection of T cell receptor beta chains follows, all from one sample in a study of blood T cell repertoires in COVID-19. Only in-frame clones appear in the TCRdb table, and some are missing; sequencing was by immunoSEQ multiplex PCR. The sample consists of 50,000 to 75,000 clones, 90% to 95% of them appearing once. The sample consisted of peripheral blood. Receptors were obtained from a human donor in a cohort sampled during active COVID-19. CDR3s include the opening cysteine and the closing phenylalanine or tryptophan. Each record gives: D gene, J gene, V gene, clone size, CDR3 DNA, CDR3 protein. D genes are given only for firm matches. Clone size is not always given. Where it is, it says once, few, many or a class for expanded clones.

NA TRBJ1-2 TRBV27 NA TGTGCCAGCAGTTTATCGGGCTGGGCTAACTATGGCTACACCTTC CASSLSGWANYGYTF
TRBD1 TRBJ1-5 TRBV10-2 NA TGCGCCAGCAGCTTAGGACAGGGTCAGCCCCAGCATTTT CASSLGQGQPQHF
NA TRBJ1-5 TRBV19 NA TGTGCCAGTAGTATAGGACAGTTGCAGCCCCAGCATTTT CASSIGQLQPQHF
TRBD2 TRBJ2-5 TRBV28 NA TGTGCCAGCACCGGGACTAGCGGGAGGGCCTTAGAGACCCAGTACTTC CASTGTSGRALETQYF
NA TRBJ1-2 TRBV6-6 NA TGTGCCAGCAGTAACCGGGACAAAAGGTTCTTC CASSNRDKRFF
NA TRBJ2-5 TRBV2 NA TGTGCCAGCGGGGACTGGGGCCACCGAGTGGAGACCCAGTACTTC CASGDWGHRVETQYF
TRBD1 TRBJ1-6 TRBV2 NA TGTGCCAGCCGGGACAGGGAAGGCTCACCCCTCCACTTT CASRDREGSPLHF
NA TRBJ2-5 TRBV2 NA TGTGCCAGCAGGCGGGACTTCACGCAAGAGACCCAGTACTTC CASRRDFTQETQYF
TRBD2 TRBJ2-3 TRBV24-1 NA TGTGCCACCAGTGATTTCGGCACTAGCGGGAGCGGCACAGATACGCAGTATTTT CATSDFGTSGSGTDTQYF
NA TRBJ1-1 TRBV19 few TGTGCCAGTAGTATAGTAGGACTCACGAACACTGAAGCTTTCTTT CASSIVGLTNTEAFF
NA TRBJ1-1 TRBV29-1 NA TGCAGCGCTCAGGGGCAGATGAACACTGAAGCTTTCTTT CSAQGQMNTEAFF